Shown below are 17 T cell receptor beta chains from a single sample sequenced in a study of shared clonotypes between healthy human individuals. Sequencing used immunoSEQ multiplex PCR; TCRdb keeps in-frame clones, though not all of them. The profile shows hundreds of thousands of clones, almost 97% of them singletons. The sample taken for sequencing was naive CD4+ T cells sorted from blood. As for subset: CD45RA+ positively selected. These receptors were collected from a woman aged 30 to 39 in good health.

This chain connects TRBV28 to TRBJ1-1, with a weak D call TRBD1 (6 bases). This CDR3 comprises 13 residues. Germline values: CDR1 MDHEN, CDR2 SYDVKM. V was cut by 8 bases and J by 2 bases, with 12 bases left in between. The CDR3 DNA reads TGTGCCAGCCGAGGGACATCAAACACTGAAGCTTTCTTT. Its protein product is CASRGTSNTEAFF.

V is TRBV9 and J is TRBJ1-5; 10 bases are shared with TRBD1. Germline V gene data show CDR1 as SGDLS and CDR2 as YYNGEE. The V segment lost 3 bases and the J segment 3 bases; nucleotides outside the gene matches: 3. This CDR3 has 15 amino acids. The CDR3 protein is CASSAGQGNNQPQHF. CDR3 nucleotide sequence: TGTGCCAGCAGCGCGGGACAGGGGAACAATCAGCCCCAGCATTTT.

As for this clone: Different DNA sequences within this sample yield the same CDR3. This chain links TRBV7-3 with TRBJ2-6; D ambiguous. The CDR3 is made up of 14 amino acids. V lost 2 bases and J 4 bases, leaving 6 bases between the germline ends. Germline V lookup: CDR1 SGHTA, CDR2 FQGTGA. CDR3 protein: CASSLGLGANVLTF. DNA for the CDR3: TGTGCCAGCAGCTTAGGGCTAGGGGCCAACGTCCTGACTTTC.

The chain joins TRBV7-6 to TRBJ2-7, with D unresolved. The CDR3 sequence is 12 residues long. V was shortened by 1 base and J by 10 bases, with 11 bases between the two germline ends. Germline V gene data show CDR1 as SGHVS and CDR2 as FNYEAQ. In DNA, the CDR3 is TGTGCCAGCAGCTTAGATATAGGGCCACAGTACTTC. Translated, it gives CASSLDIGPQYF.

This chain connects TRBV4-2 to TRBJ1-2; D is ambiguous. The V gene lost 4 bases and the J gene lost 8 bases, with 32 bases spanning the gap. Germline V CDR1 and CDR2: LGHNA, YNFKEQ. The CDR3 is 19 amino acids. The CDR3 region is CASSRLKTADILNLSGYTF. In nucleotides, the CDR3 is TGTGCCAGCAGCCGCCTAAAGACGGCCGACATCTTAAACCTTTCCGGCTACACCTTC.

The chain couples TRBV5-4 to TRBJ1-1; D is perhaps TRBD1 (6 bases). V lost 2 bases to trimming and J lost 2 bases, with 13 bases between them. CDR1 SGHNT and CDR2 YYREEE come from the germline V gene (reference sequence). The CDR3 has 15 amino acids. The CDR3 DNA follows: TGTGCCAGCAGCTTAAGGACAGCGTATAACACTGAAGCTTTCTTT. This translates into CASSLRTAYNTEAFF.

The J gene is TRBJ2-7, the V gene TRBV11-2, with D possibly called TRBD1 or TRBD2 (5 bases each). The CDR3 spans 20 residues. V lost 0 bases to trimming and J lost 0 bases, with 24 bases between them. Per the germline V gene, CDR1 is SGHAT and CDR2 is FQNNGV. The CDR3 sequence is CASSLDRGAWLIISSYEQYF. The CDR3, as DNA: TGTGCCAGCAGCTTAGATCGGGGCGCTTGGCTGATTATTAGCTCCTACGAGCAGTACTTC.

The chain employs TRBV28 and TRBJ2-1; D gene ambiguous. The V gene's germline CDR1 is MDHEN and CDR2 SYDVKM. CDR3 length equals 13 residues. The V end was cut by 8 bases, the J end by 0 bases, with 8 bases between. The CDR3 is CASGVSSYNEQFF. Here the CDR3 DNA reads TGTGCCAGCGGCGTAAGCTCCTACAATGAGCAGTTCTTC.

Turning to this clone: The sample has other DNA sequences that encode this CDR3 too. The gene calls are TRBV7-2 and TRBJ1-1, with no clear D. The V and J ends lost 2 bases and 1 base respectively, with 5 bases between them. Germline CDR1 SGHTA, CDR2 FQGNSA. The CDR3 contains 13 residues. The CDR3: CASSLSRNTEAFF. The CDR3 region has the DNA TGTGCCAGCAGCTTATCCCGGAACACTGAAGCTTTCTTT.

This clone was observed once. V is TRBV10-3 and J is TRBJ2-1; a possible D gene is TRBD2 (6 bases). CDR3 length: 12 residues. CDR1 ENHRY and CDR2 SYGVKD come from the germline V gene. With 4 bases removed from V and 5 bases from J, the gap between germline ends came to 6 bases. CDR3 amino acids: CAISGRDNEQFF. CDR3 DNA sequence: TGTGCCATCAGTGGGAGGGACAATGAGCAGTTCTTC.

V and J are TRBV5-5 and TRBJ1-2; unclear D gene. Trimming took 1 base from V and 0 from J, leaving 4 bases between them. CDR1 is SGHKS and CDR2 is YYEKEE in the germline V gene (reference sequence). The CDR3 sequence is 13 residues long. The DNA of the CDR3 is TGTGCCAGCAGCTTGACGGCTAACTATGGCTACACCTTC. It is translated as CASSLTANYGYTF.

This chain connects TRBV4-2 to TRBJ1-3; D is ambiguous. Per germline, CDR1 LGHNA and CDR2 YNFKEQ. This CDR3 has 15 amino acids. Trimming stripped 4 bases from V and 0 bases from J, with 10 bases between. The CDR3: CASSLLGISGNTIYF. In DNA form, the CDR3 reads TGTGCCAGCAGCCTCCTTGGGATCTCTGGAAACACCATATATTTT.

This clone was found once. This chain joins TRBV5-1 and TRBJ1-2; D is possibly TRBD1 (5 bases). The V gene lost 5 bases and the J gene lost 6 bases, with 14 bases spanning the gap. The germline gives CDR1 SGHRS, CDR2 YFSETQ. The CDR3 totals 13 residues. The chain's CDR3 is CASRFQGEDGYTF. CDR3 bases: TGCGCCAGCAGGTTTCAGGGAGAGGATGGCTACACCTTC.

The chain carries TRBV9 and TRBJ2-3; no firm D call. The V end lost 4 bases, the J end lost 0 bases, and 15 bases lay between the germline ends. CDR1 and CDR2 (germline): SGDLS, YYNGEE. CDR3 length equals 16 residues. The CDR3 here is CASSPQPLQSTDTQYF. CDR3 nucleotide sequence: TGTGCCAGCAGCCCCCAACCACTCCAAAGCACAGATACGCAGTATTTT.

The V call is TRBV18, the J call TRBJ1-5; maybe TRBD1 (5 bases). CDR1 and CDR2 (germline): KGHSH, LQKENI. Trimming left V 6 bases short and J 7 bases short, with 19 bases between. CDR3 length: 15 amino acids. CDR3: CASSYGAGSSQPQHF. CDR3 bases: TGTGCCAGCTCGTATGGGGCAGGAAGTAGCCAGCCCCAGCATTTT.

This chain links TRBV5-1 with TRBJ2-3; 9 bases align to TRBD2. The CDR3 runs to 16 residues. With V trimmed by 0 bases and J by 2 bases, 4 bases remained unmatched. Germline CDR1 reads SGHRS; CDR2 reads YFSETQ. CDR3 sequence: CASSLGPSGDTDTQYF. CDR3 coding DNA: TGCGCCAGCAGCTTGGGCCCTAGCGGGGACACAGATACGCAGTATTTT.

CDR3 region: CSAHMADTQYF. CDR3 sequence (DNA): TGCAGTGCTCATATGGCAGATACGCAGTATTTT. The V gene is TRBV20-1, the J gene TRBJ2-3; D unclear. The CDR3 has 11 amino acids. The germline V and J ends were trimmed by 5 bases and 4 bases, with 7 bases remaining between them. Germline loops: CDR1 DFQATT, CDR2 SNEGSKA (reference sequence).